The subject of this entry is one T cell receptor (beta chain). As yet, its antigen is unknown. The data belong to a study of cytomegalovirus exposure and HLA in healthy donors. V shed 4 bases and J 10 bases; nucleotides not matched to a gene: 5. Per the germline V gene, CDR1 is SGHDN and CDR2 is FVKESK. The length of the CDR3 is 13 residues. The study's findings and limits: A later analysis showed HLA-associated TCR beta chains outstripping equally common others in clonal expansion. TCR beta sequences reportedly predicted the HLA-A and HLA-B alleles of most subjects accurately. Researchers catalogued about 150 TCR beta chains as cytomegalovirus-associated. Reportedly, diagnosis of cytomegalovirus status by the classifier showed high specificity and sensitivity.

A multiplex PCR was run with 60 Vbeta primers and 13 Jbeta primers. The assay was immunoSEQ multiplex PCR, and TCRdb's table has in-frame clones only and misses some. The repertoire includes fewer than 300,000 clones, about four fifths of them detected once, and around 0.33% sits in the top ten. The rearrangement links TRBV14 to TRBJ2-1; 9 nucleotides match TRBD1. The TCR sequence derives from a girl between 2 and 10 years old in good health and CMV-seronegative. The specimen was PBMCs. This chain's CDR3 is CASSPDRGWEQFF. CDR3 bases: TGTGCCAGCAGCCCGGACAGGGGTTGGGAGCAGTTCTTC.